The 22 T cell receptor beta chains reported below all come from one sample, sequenced in a study of OX40 agonist ivuxolimab in advanced cancers. Data came from immunoSEQ multiplex PCR; TCRdb stores just in-frame clones and leaves some out. The sample includes about 66,000 clones, roughly 88% of them seen just once. This specimen consisted of CD4+ or CD8+ T cells sorted from blood, obtained in a trial of the OX40 agonist ivuxolimab. The origin of the receptors is an adult with an advanced solid tumor such as melanoma, head and neck, liver or kidney cancer.

This chain joins TRBV6-6 and TRBJ1-2; TRBD1 is a possible D gene (6 bases). This CDR3 has 15 amino acids. The V gene lost 5 bases and the J gene lost 5 bases, with 18 bases spanning the gap. Germline loops: CDR1 MNHNY, CDR2 SVGAGI (reference sequence). The CDR3 DNA sequence: TGTGCCAGCAGTCCTCCGGGGGGGGGCGAGTATGGCTACACCTTC. Translation: CASSPPGGGEYGYTF.

This chain connects TRBV6-5 to TRBJ1-2; 7 bases fit TRBD1. From germline, CDR1 is MNHEY and CDR2 SVGAGI. CDR3 size: 14 residues. After removal of 2 bases from V and 8 bases from J, the junction contained 8 bases not matched to a gene. Here the CDR3 reads CASSYAEGALGYTF. The CDR3 DNA reads as TGTGCCAGCAGTTACGCGGAGGGGGCGCTAGGCTACACCTTC.

Here the CDR3 DNA reads TGTGCCAGCAGCCCATATACGGAACCGGGACCTTATGGCTACACCTTC. This translates into CASSPYTEPGPYGYTF. The chain recombines TRBV7-9 with TRBJ1-2, with a possible D match to TRBD1 (5 bases). Germline assignment: CDR1 SEHNR and CDR2 FQNEAQ (reference sequence). The CDR3 is 16 amino acids. The V and J ends lost 5 bases and 5 bases respectively, with 21 bases between them.

This rearrangement joins TRBV10-3 to TRBJ1-3; unclear D gene. The CDR3 totals 15 residues. V was trimmed by 6 bases and J by 0 bases, leaving 12 bases between them. Looked up from germline, CDR1 is ENHRY and CDR2 is SYGVKD. DNA of the CDR3: TGTGCCATCAGCTCACGGAGTTACTCTGGAAACACCATATATTTT. Protein sequence: CAISSRSYSGNTIYF.

The chain uses TRBV29-1 and TRBJ2-5, with 8 bases aligning to TRBD1. Trimming at V came to 5 bases and at J to 5 bases, leaving 7 bases not matched to a gene. Germline V gene lookup returns CDR1 SQVTM and CDR2 ANQGSEA. This CDR3 region has 13 residues. The CDR3 region is CSVSPGGEETQYF. The CDR3 bases are TGCAGCGTTTCCCCAGGGGGCGAGGAGACCCAGTACTTC.

The rearrangement links TRBV19 to TRBJ2-5, with TRBD2 matching over 8 bases. The V and J ends lost 5 bases and 4 bases, in that order; junction bases with no gene match: 9. The CDR3 contains 15 residues. Germline V CDR1 and CDR2: LNHDA, SQIVND (reference sequence). The CDR3 DNA sequence: TGTGCCAGTAGTGTGGGACTAGGGTTCGGAGAGACCCAGTACTTC. This codes for CASSVGLGFGETQYF. The full variable domain, its missing parts supplied by reference TRBV19 and TRBJ2-5, is DGGITQSPKYLFRKEGQNVTLSCEQNLNHDAMYWYRQDPGQGLRLIYYSQIVNDFQKGDIAEGYSVSREKKESFPLTVTSAQKNPTAFYLCASSVGLGFGETQYFGPGTRLLVL.

The chain uses TRBV20-1 and TRBJ2-7; 7 bases are a match to TRBD1. Germline CDR1 DFQATT, CDR2 SNEGSKA (reference sequence). The V segment lost 6 bases and the J segment 6 bases; nucleotides outside the gene matches: 5. The CDR3 length is 11 residues. The CDR3 nucleotides are TGCAGTGCCCACAGGGGCGTCGAGCAGTACTTC. Translating gives CSAHRGVEQYF.

The chain carries TRBV27 and TRBJ2-7; no reliable D call. The CDR3 has 11 amino acids. Trimming removed 8 bases from V and 2 bases from J, with 7 bases in between. CDR1 MNHEY and CDR2 SMNVEV come from the germline V gene (reference sequence). CDR3 region: CASPRTYEQYF. The CDR3 region has the DNA TGTGCCAGCCCTAGGACCTACGAGCAGTACTTC.

V gene TRBV2 combines with J gene TRBJ2-1; 10 nucleotides align to TRBD1. The CDR3 consists of 15 residues. Germline V lookup: CDR1 SNHLY, CDR2 FYNNEI. Losses at the gene ends were 5 bases for V and 7 bases for J; bases not matched to a gene: 8. The DNA of the CDR3 is TGTGCCAGCAGTTTCCTCGGACAGGGGGGGAATGAGCAGTTCTTC. Its protein is CASSFLGQGGNEQFF. Full variable domain (rest looked up from reference TRBV2 and TRBJ2-1): EPEVTQTPSHQVTQMGQEVILRCVPISNHLYFYWYRQILGQKVEFLVSFYNNEISEKSEIFDDQFSVERPDGSNFTLKIRSTKLEDSAMYFCASSFLGQGGNEQFFGPGTRLTVL.

The chain recombines TRBV6-1 with TRBJ1-1; D call uncertain. Trimming removed 4 bases at V and 0 bases at J, with 6 bases between. The CDR3 totals 13 residues. Germline CDR1 and CDR2: MNHNS and SASEGT. CDR3 residues: CASSGTLNTEAFF. CDR3 DNA: TGTGCCAGCAGTGGGACCTTGAACACTGAAGCTTTCTTT.

J is TRBJ2-5 and V is TRBV7-2; TRBD1 might be the D (6 bases). The V gene lost 1 base and the J gene lost 5 bases, with 11 bases spanning the gap. The germline gives CDR1 SGHTA, CDR2 FQGNSA. This CDR3 has 14 residues. Here the CDR3 reads CASSLVGGLETQYF. CDR3 coding DNA: TGTGCCAGCAGCTTAGTAGGGGGTCTGGAGACCCAGTACTTC.

This rearrangement joins TRBV6-1 to TRBJ2-2, with D uncertain. The CDR3 is 15 amino acids. Trimming pared 0 bases from V and 3 bases from J, leaving 8 bases between. Germline V lookup: CDR1 MNHNS, CDR2 SASEGT. The CDR3 here is CASSEAGPDTGELFF. The CDR3 DNA is TGTGCCAGCAGTGAAGCAGGACCGGACACCGGGGAGCTGTTTTTT.

The genes are TRBV19 and TRBJ1-3, with D unclear. Trimming took 6 bases from V and 0 from J, leaving 15 bases between them. CDR1 and CDR2 (germline): LNHDA, SQIVND (reference sequence). CDR3 size: 16 residues. Here the CDR3 reads CASSRTYETSGNTIYF. As DNA, the CDR3 is TGTGCCAGTAGCAGGACTTACGAAACCTCTGGAAACACCATATATTTT.

The chain employs TRBV14 and TRBJ2-7, with D uncertain. The CDR3 loop spans 13 amino acids. Germline V gene sequence: CDR1 SGHDN, CDR2 FVKESK. V lost 4 bases, J lost 9 bases, and 16 bases lay in between. The CDR3 DNA sequence: TGTGCCAGCAGCCCTACTACGAGTCACGGGCAGTACTTC. It codes for CASSPTTSHGQYF.

This clone was seen once. The V call is TRBV18, the J call TRBJ2-7, with 9 bases fitting TRBD1. CDR1 and CDR2 from the germline V gene are KGHSH and LQKENI. The CDR3 is made up of 14 amino acids. With 2 bases clipped from V and 2 bases from J, the junction kept 1 base outside the gene matches. In DNA form, the CDR3 reads TGTGCCAGCTCACCAGGGACAGGGCCCTACGAGCAGTACTTC. Translation gives CASSPGTGPYEQYF.

This sequence joins TRBV10-3 and TRBJ1-2; no clear D. V was clipped by 0 bases and J by 0 bases, with 17 bases between them. Germline lookup yields CDR1 ENHRY and CDR2 SYGVKD. The CDR3 spans 18 residues. CDR3 residues: CAISESSSSGGTNYGYTF. The CDR3 region has the DNA TGTGCCATCAGTGAGTCGTCCAGCTCGGGCGGGACTAACTATGGCTACACCTTC.

J is TRBJ1-5 and V is TRBV5-8; the match to TRBD1 covers 7 bases. This CDR3 region has 14 residues. Germline loops: CDR1 SGHTS, CDR2 YDEGEE. V was clipped by 4 bases and J by 10 bases; unmatched bases: 11. CDR3 protein: CASSADRVYDPQHF. The CDR3 DNA is TGTGCCAGCAGCGCCGACAGGGTGTACGACCCCCAGCATTTT.

This chain uses TRBV7-9 with TRBJ1-2; TRBD1 might be the D (5 bases). This CDR3 region has 14 residues. Germline V gene data show CDR1 as SEHNR and CDR2 as FQNEAQ (reference sequence). The V gene lost 3 bases and the J gene lost 2 bases, with 10 bases spanning the gap. This CDR3 is CASSLAGTNYGYTF. CDR3 sequence (DNA): TGTGCCAGCAGCTTGGCAGGGACCAACTATGGCTACACCTTC.

This clone appeared a few times. The rearrangement joins TRBV12-5 to TRBJ1-3, with 8 bases that match TRBD1. CDR3 size: 17 residues. Germline V gives CDR1 LGHNT, CDR2 FRNRAP. V lost 5 bases and J lost 6; bases outside the gene matches: 15. The chain's CDR3 is CASGNKPPGQELNTIYF. The DNA of the CDR3 is TGTGCTAGTGGTAACAAACCACCGGGACAGGAGCTAAACACCATATATTTT.

This sequence joins TRBV7-8 and TRBJ2-1, with D unresolved. V was shortened by 3 bases and J by 3 bases, with 12 bases between the two germline ends. The CDR3 is 15 residues long. CDR1 and CDR2 (germline): SGHVS, FQNEAQ. The CDR3 spells CASSFQATLYNEQFF. In DNA, the CDR3 is TGTGCCAGCAGCTTCCAGGCCACCCTCTACAATGAGCAGTTCTTC.

The genes are TRBV6-6 and TRBJ2-1; a weak D match, TRBD1 (6 bases). This CDR3 region has 12 residues. V gave up 2 bases and J gave up 9 bases, with 8 bases separating them. Germline V lookup: CDR1 MNHNY, CDR2 SVGAGI (reference sequence). The CDR3 region has the DNA TGTGCCAGCAGTTACACAGGGAGTGAGCAGTTCTTC. Translation: CASSYTGSEQFF.

A few counts support this clone. The V and J genes are TRBV18 and TRBJ1-2; D uncertain. Germline V CDR1 and CDR2: KGHSH, LQKENI. V shed 5 bases and J shed 3 bases, with 10 bases lying between them. The length of the CDR3 is 13 residues. This CDR3 reads CASSDQPDYGYTF. The CDR3 DNA reads as TGTGCCAGCTCAGATCAGCCGGACTATGGCTACACCTTC. The complete variable domain, with remaining parts taken from reference TRBV18 and TRBJ1-2, reads NAGVMQNPRHLVRRRGQEARLRCSPMKGHSHVYWYRQLPEEGLKFMVYLQKENIIDESGMPKERFSAEFPKEGPSILRIQQVVRGDSAAYFCASSDQPDYGYTFGSGTRLTVV.